This T cell receptor (beta chain) was recovered during a study of blood T cells in healthy people across ages. Peripheral blood, around 10 milliliters per donor, was collected. This clonotype was seen ten or more times. What it binds is not known. The study, taken as a whole, reports: TCR beta diversity per million T cells fell roughly linearly with age.

Next came a second PCR, run for about 7 to 12 cycles, which used a sample-barcoded 5' primer along with a J-beta primer mix. Researchers report that a template-switch adaptor with 12 random nucleotides tagged each cDNA molecule. TCRdb itself ran the 5' RACE reads through MiXCR, one entry per CDR3 protein. There are around 2 million distinct CDR3 sequences in the sample; approximately 39% occur only once, and 23% lies in the top ten. This receptor was identified in a human donor in good health. Sequencing was done on a sample of blood.

The CDR3 sequence: CASSPSGGAGANVLTF. As DNA, the CDR3 is TGTGCCAGCAGCCCTAGTGGAGGGGCTGGGGCCAACGTCCTGACTTTC. The rearrangement links TRBV7-9 to TRBJ2-6; D perhaps matches TRBD2 (6 bases). The CDR3 extends over 16 amino acids. V was pared by 5 bases and J by 2 bases, with 13 bases between. Germline V gene data show CDR1 as SEHNR and CDR2 as FQNEAQ (reference sequence).